The rows below give T cell receptor beta chains drawn from one sample of a study of blood T cells in healthy people across ages. TCRdb recomputed calls from the 5' RACE reads with MiXCR, one row per CDR3 protein. Of roughly 1,500,000 distinct CDR3 sequences listed, about 32% are singletons. Input material: blood. These receptor sequences come from a woman younger than 45 in good health. CDR3s include the opening cysteine and the closing phenylalanine or tryptophan. Fields, in order: D gene, V gene, J gene, clone size, CDR3 DNA, CDR3 protein. D genes are given only for firm matches. Rows give clone size only sometimes, using once, few, many, or a class for an expanded clone.

D gene: -; V gene: TRBV25-1; J gene: TRBJ2-1; clone size: -; CDR3 DNA: TGTGCCAGCAGTGAATATTTAGCGCTAGCCGAACCCTACAATGAGCAGTTCTTC; CDR3 protein: CASSEYLALAEPYNEQFF
D gene: TRBD1; V gene: TRBV5-6; J gene: TRBJ2-3; clone size: -; CDR3 DNA: TGTGCCAGCAGCTATGAAGGACAGGCCCCGGATACGCAGTATTTT; CDR3 protein: CASSYEGQAPDTQYF
D gene: -; V gene: TRBV6-5; J gene: TRBJ2-2; clone size: -; CDR3 DNA: TGCGCCAGCAGTCCATCCTCCGGGGTGGCCGGGGAGCTGTTTTTT; CDR3 protein: CASSPSSGVAGELFF
D gene: -; V gene: TRBV20-1; J gene: TRBJ1-2; clone size: -; CDR3 DNA: TGCAGTGCCCGGGACATGGGAGCCCACTATGGCTACACCTTC; CDR3 protein: CSARDMGAHYGYTF
D gene: -; V gene: TRBV10-3; J gene: TRBJ2-3; clone size: few; CDR3 DNA: TGTGCCATCAGTGAGTCGAATACGGGTTTAGCGACAGATACGCAGTATTTT; CDR3 protein: CAISESNTGLATDTQYF
D gene: -; V gene: TRBV2; J gene: TRBJ1-5; clone size: -; CDR3 DNA: TGTGCCAGCAGTGGTGACCTACAGGCGGGGGGCAATCAGCCCCAGCATTTT; CDR3 protein: CASSGDLQAGGNQPQHF
D gene: TRBD1; V gene: TRBV11-2; J gene: TRBJ2-3; clone size: -; CDR3 DNA: TGTGCCAGCAGCTTAATAGGGACAGGGACAGATACGCAGTATTTT; CDR3 protein: CASSLIGTGTDTQYF
D gene: -; V gene: TRBV20-1; J gene: TRBJ2-5; clone size: few; CDR3 DNA: TGCAGTGCTAGACCGTTTAGGGGTCGCGTGGTGACCCAGTACTTC; CDR3 protein: CSARPFRGRVVTQYF
D gene: TRBD2; V gene: TRBV3-1; J gene: TRBJ2-7; clone size: -; CDR3 DNA: TGTGCCAGCAGCCAAAGCCCGGGACTAGTGGGAGCGTCCGAGCAGTACTTC; CDR3 protein: CASSQSPGLVGASEQYF
D gene: TRBD1; V gene: TRBV27; J gene: TRBJ2-1; clone size: -; CDR3 DNA: TGTGCCAGCAGTTTATCGAGGCAGGGGGCGGCCAATGAGCAGTTCTTC; CDR3 protein: CASSLSRQGAANEQFF
D gene: -; V gene: TRBV4-1; J gene: TRBJ2-7; clone size: many; CDR3 DNA: TGCGCCAGCAGCCATGGGTTGGAGCAGTACTTC; CDR3 protein: CASSHGLEQYF
D gene: -; V gene: TRBV6-6; J gene: TRBJ1-3; clone size: -; CDR3 DNA: TGTGCCGTTTCGAACGGGGATTCTGGAAACACCATATATTTT; CDR3 protein: CAVSNGDSGNTIYF
D gene: TRBD1; V gene: TRBV30; J gene: TRBJ1-1; clone size: once; CDR3 DNA: TGTGTCTGGAGTGATAGGGACAGGCCGACTTTCTTT; CDR3 protein: CVWSDRDRPTFF
D gene: TRBD2; V gene: TRBV9; J gene: TRBJ2-3; clone size: few; CDR3 DNA: TGTGCCAGCAGTGGACTAGCGGGGGACTCGGGTACGCAGTATTTT; CDR3 protein: CASSGLAGDSGTQYF
D gene: -; V gene: TRBV18; J gene: TRBJ2-1; clone size: few; CDR3 DNA: TGTGCCAGCTCACCACAACTAGTCGGCGATGAGCAGTTCTTC; CDR3 protein: CASSPQLVGDEQFF
D gene: -; V gene: TRBV7-2; J gene: TRBJ2-3; clone size: -; CDR3 DNA: TGTGCCAGCAGCTTAGCGCTGGGGGGCACTAGCACAAATACGCAGTATTTT; CDR3 protein: CASSLALGGTSTNTQYF
D gene: TRBD2; V gene: TRBV20-1; J gene: TRBJ2-2; clone size: -; CDR3 DNA: TGCAGTGCTAGTGGTCGGCTAGCGGGCGATCATCGATTTAACACCGGGGAGCTGTTTTTT; CDR3 protein: CSASGRLAGDHRFNTGELFF
D gene: TRBD2; V gene: TRBV9; J gene: TRBJ2-1; clone size: few; CDR3 DNA: TGTGCCAGCAGCGTAGCGGGGCTAGCGGGGGGAGGCTCCTACAATGAGCAGTTCTTC; CDR3 protein: CASSVAGLAGGGSYNEQFF
D gene: -; V gene: TRBV4-1; J gene: TRBJ2-5; clone size: few; CDR3 DNA: TGCGCCAGCAGCCTCCTGAGCATCGTGGCCAAAGAGACCCAGTACTTC; CDR3 protein: CASSLLSIVAKETQYF
D gene: -; V gene: TRBV6-2/TRBV6-3; J gene: TRBJ2-5; clone size: few; CDR3 DNA: TGTGCCAGCAGTTTATTGAGCCCACGTAGCCAAGAGACCCAGTACTTC; CDR3 protein: CASSLLSPRSQETQYF
D gene: TRBD2; V gene: TRBV6-1; J gene: TRBJ2-1; clone size: -; CDR3 DNA: TGTGCCAGCAGTCCTCGGCTAGCGGGTTTAGTGCGGAATGAGCAGTTCTTC; CDR3 protein: CASSPRLAGLVRNEQFF
D gene: -; V gene: TRBV20-1; J gene: TRBJ1-1; clone size: -; CDR3 DNA: TGCAGTGCTAGAGTGGTGAATGCGGGTGAAGCTTTCTTT; CDR3 protein: CSARVVNAGEAFF
D gene: TRBD1; V gene: TRBV20-1; J gene: TRBJ1-4; clone size: few; CDR3 DNA: TGCAGTGCCTGGGACAGGGAAAAACTGTTTTTT; CDR3 protein: CSAWDREKLFF
D gene: -; V gene: TRBV20-1; J gene: TRBJ2-7; clone size: few; CDR3 DNA: TGCAGTGCTGCCCTTGACTACGAGCAGTACTTC; CDR3 protein: CSAALDYEQYF
D gene: -; V gene: TRBV12-3/TRBV12-4; J gene: TRBJ1-5; clone size: -; CDR3 DNA: TGTGCCAGCAGCCTATTCGGGAGCAATCAGCCCCAGCATTTT; CDR3 protein: CASSLFGSNQPQHF
D gene: -; V gene: TRBV5-1; J gene: TRBJ2-3; clone size: -; CDR3 DNA: TGCGCCAGCAGCGGTAAGGGGACAGATACGCAGTATTTT; CDR3 protein: CASSGKGTDTQYF
D gene: -; V gene: TRBV20-1; J gene: TRBJ2-4; clone size: -; CDR3 DNA: TGCAGTGCCAACCGAGAGGCCGGGCTGGGAAACATTCAGTACTTC; CDR3 protein: CSANREAGLGNIQYF
D gene: -; V gene: TRBV27; J gene: TRBJ2-1; clone size: once; CDR3 DNA: TGTGCCAGCAGTTTAAATTTGGGTAGCGGCAATGAGCAGTTCTTC; CDR3 protein: CASSLNLGSGNEQFF
D gene: -; V gene: TRBV4-1; J gene: TRBJ2-1; clone size: -; CDR3 DNA: TGCGCCAGCAGCCAAGATGGTTCGTATGAGCAGTTCTTC; CDR3 protein: CASSQDGSYEQFF
D gene: -; V gene: TRBV29-1; J gene: TRBJ2-7; clone size: many; CDR3 DNA: TGCAGCGCTAAGGCTGGTTGGGGCGGCTACGAGCAGTACTTC; CDR3 protein: CSAKAGWGGYEQYF
D gene: TRBD1; V gene: TRBV6-1; J gene: TRBJ2-3; clone size: few; CDR3 DNA: TGTGCCAGCAGTGAAGCGCAGGGACAGGGATGGGATACGCAGTATTTT; CDR3 protein: CASSEAQGQGWDTQYF
D gene: TRBD1; V gene: TRBV11-2; J gene: TRBJ1-4; clone size: few; CDR3 DNA: TGTGCCAGCAGCTTATTCGGGACAGGGGGCCCCGTTGAAAAACTGTTTTTT; CDR3 protein: CASSLFGTGGPVEKLFF
D gene: TRBD1; V gene: TRBV11-1; J gene: TRBJ2-1; clone size: -; CDR3 DNA: TGTGCCAGCAGCTTAGCCACAGCTCTCGACAGGGGGCTGTGGAGCTCCTACAATGAGCAGTTCTTC; CDR3 protein: CASSLATALDRGLWSSYNEQFF
D gene: TRBD1; V gene: TRBV15; J gene: TRBJ2-4; clone size: -; CDR3 DNA: TGTGCCACCAGAGAGGGACAGGAAAACATTCAGTACTTC; CDR3 protein: CATREGQENIQYF
D gene: TRBD1; V gene: TRBV16; J gene: TRBJ2-3; clone size: once; CDR3 DNA: TGTGCCAGCAGCCCCGGACAGGGGTCAGCAGATACGCAGTATTTT; CDR3 protein: CASSPGQGSADTQYF
D gene: -; V gene: TRBV4-1; J gene: TRBJ2-7; clone size: -; CDR3 DNA: TGCGCCAGCAGCCCTAGCGTGTCAAGCTCCTACGAGCAGTACTTC; CDR3 protein: CASSPSVSSSYEQYF
D gene: TRBD1; V gene: TRBV5-1; J gene: TRBJ2-5; clone size: few; CDR3 DNA: TGCGCCAGCACCCAACAGGGGTTAGGTCGAGAGACCCAGTACTTC; CDR3 protein: CASTQQGLGRETQYF
D gene: -; V gene: TRBV15; J gene: TRBJ2-5; clone size: -; CDR3 DNA: TGTGCCACCAGCAGAGACCCGAGCTATTCTGGTCGTGAAGAGACCCAGTACTTC; CDR3 protein: CATSRDPSYSGREETQYF
D gene: -; V gene: TRBV20-1; J gene: TRBJ2-3; clone size: -; CDR3 DNA: TGCAGTGCTAGTTTGCAGTACACAGATACGCAGTATTTT; CDR3 protein: CSASLQYTDTQYF
D gene: -; V gene: TRBV2; J gene: TRBJ1-2; clone size: -; CDR3 DNA: TGTGCCAGCAGTGTTAGAGGCTATGGCTACACCTTC; CDR3 protein: CASSVRGYGYTF
D gene: -; V gene: TRBV3-1; J gene: TRBJ2-3; clone size: few; CDR3 DNA: TGTGCCAGCAGCGAATACGGGTATACCACAGATACGCAGTATTTT; CDR3 protein: CASSEYGYTTDTQYF